The clone carrying this T cell receptor beta chain was seen only a few times. TCRdb's table, derived via immunoSEQ multiplex PCR, lists solely in-frame clones and lacks some. The sample yields approximately 90,000 clones, 87% seen once. V lost 5 bases to trimming and J lost 3 bases, with 13 bases between them. CDR1 and CDR2 (germline): SGHTA, FQGNSA. This CDR3 is built from 14 residues. The sample originates from a study of OX40 agonist ivuxolimab in advanced cancers. This sequence originates from an adult with an advanced solid tumor such as melanoma, head and neck, liver or kidney cancer. This sample comprised CD4+ or CD8+ T cells sorted from blood, obtained in a trial of the OX40 agonist ivuxolimab. This rearrangement joins TRBV7-2 to TRBJ1-1; weak D call: TRBD1 (6 bases). The CDR3 DNA is TGTGCCAGCAGCCCGGGTACAGGGTACACTGAAGCTTTCTTT. Translated, it gives CASSPGTGYTEAFF.